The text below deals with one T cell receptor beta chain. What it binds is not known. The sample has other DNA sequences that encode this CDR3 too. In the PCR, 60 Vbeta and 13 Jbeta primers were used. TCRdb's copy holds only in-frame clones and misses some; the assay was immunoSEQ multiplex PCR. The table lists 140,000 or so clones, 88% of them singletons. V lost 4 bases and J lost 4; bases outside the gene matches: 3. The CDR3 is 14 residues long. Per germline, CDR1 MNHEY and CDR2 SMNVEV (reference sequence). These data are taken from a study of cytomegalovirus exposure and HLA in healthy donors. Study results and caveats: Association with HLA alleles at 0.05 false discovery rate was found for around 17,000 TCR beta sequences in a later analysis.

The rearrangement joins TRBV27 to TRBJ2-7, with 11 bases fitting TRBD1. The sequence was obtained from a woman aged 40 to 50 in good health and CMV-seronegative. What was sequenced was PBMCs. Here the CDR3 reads CASSSGTGGYEQYF. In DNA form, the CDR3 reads TGTGCCAGCAGTTCCGGGACAGGGGGTTACGAGCAGTACTTC.